Below are 14 T cell receptor beta chains sequenced from a single sample in a study of blood T cells in healthy people across ages. Primers used in a second PCR of roughly 6 to 12 cycles were a sample-barcoded 5' primer and a J-beta primer mix. TCRdb re-analysed the 5' RACE reads in MiXCR, keeping a single row per CDR3 protein. The table lists approximately 1,700,000 distinct CDR3 sequences, roughly 43% of them singletons, with 23% in the top ten. The sample consisted of blood. The receptors were gathered from a human donor in good health.

This chain connects TRBV21-1 to TRBJ2-5; the table's D call TRBD2 went unverified against the DNA. TRBV21-1 is noted as a pseudogene. This CDR3 comprises 20 residues. In nucleotides, the CDR3 is TGTGCCAGCAGCATAGGAGTAGGACTAGCGGGGGGCAGTATCCAAGAGACCCAGTACTTC. This codes for CASSIGVGLAGGSIQETQYF.

In regard to this clonotype: Its ends do not fully match the called genes, so a read error is possible. The genes are TRBV12-3 or TRBV12-4 and TRBJ2-1; D perhaps matches TRBD1 (5 bases). The CDR3 loop spans 15 amino acids. As DNA, the CDR3 is TGTACCAGCAGTTCTGGCAGGGCCCCTTACAATGAGCAGTTCTTC. Its protein product is CTSSSGRAPYNEQFF.

This clonotype occurred a few times. Mismatch with germline at one junction end may stem from a read error. This chain links TRBV7-2 with TRBJ1-5; D remains unclear. CDR1 SGHTA and CDR2 FQGNSA come from the germline V gene. This CDR3 region has 13 residues. The CDR3 DNA reads as TGTGCCAGCAGCCCCACAAGCAGTCAGCCCCAGCATTTT. Its protein is CASSPTSSQPQHF.

The V call is TRBV7-2, the J call TRBJ2-3; TRBD2 matches 7 bases. Germline CDR1 and CDR2: SGHTA and FQGNSA. The CDR3 covers 17 residues. The J segment lost 4 bases and the V segment lost 5 bases, leaving 15 bases of the junction unmatched. The CDR3 DNA reads as TGTGCCAGCAGCCTGCCTCGGGGGGTAGCGGTCCCAGATACGCAGTATTTT. It is translated as CASSLPRGVAVPDTQYF. Full variable domain (outside the CDR3, taken from reference TRBV7-2 and TRBJ2-3): GAGVSQSPSNKVTEKGKDVELRCDPISGHTALYWYRQSLGQGLEFLIYFQGNSAPDKSGLPSDRFSAERTGGSVSTLTIQRTQQEDSAVYLCASSLPRGVAVPDTQYFGPGTRLTVL.

This clonotype has only a few counts. V is TRBV20-1 and J is TRBJ2-3; D is perhaps TRBD2 (6 bases). Germline V gene sequence: CDR1 DFQATT, CDR2 SNEGSKA (reference sequence). The CDR3 contains 16 residues. V was cut by 0 bases and J by 6 bases, with 19 bases left in between. CDR3 bases: TGCAGTGCTAGAGATCTGATGTGGGAGGACTCGGATACGCAGTATTTT. It encodes CSARDLMWEDSDTQYF.

V and J are TRBV6-2 or TRBV6-3 and TRBJ2-6; D remains unclear. CDR1 and CDR2 from the germline V gene are MNHEY and SVGEGT. V was clipped by 2 bases and J by 0 bases, with 14 bases between them. The CDR3 extends over 18 amino acids. In DNA, the CDR3 is TGTGCCAGCAGTTACGGTTTCGGCGAGAGCTCTGGGGCCAACGTCCTGACTTTC. Residues: CASSYGFGESSGANVLTF.

The chain is built from TRBV20-1 and TRBJ2-5; 8 bases fit TRBD1. Germline assignment: CDR1 DFQATT and CDR2 SNEGSKA (reference sequence). The CDR3 runs 13 residues. J was trimmed by 5 bases and V by 6 bases; bases with no gene match: 8. Here the CDR3 DNA reads TGCAGTGCCCAGGGACAGGCGCTGGAGACCCAGTACTTC. This gives the protein CSAQGQALETQYF.

The gene calls are TRBV7-2 and TRBJ1-5; 8 bases align to TRBD1. The CDR3 covers 15 residues. V lost 0 bases and J lost 7; bases outside the gene matches: 5. Germline CDR1 reads SGHTA; CDR2 reads FQGNSA. CDR3 residues: CASSLASGGEQPQHF. The CDR3 DNA reads as TGTGCCAGCAGCTTAGCATCAGGGGGCGAGCAGCCCCAGCATTTT.

V usage is TRBV28 and J usage is TRBJ2-3; 9 positions match TRBD1. Germline trimming cut 5 bases from V and 3 bases from J; bases unmatched to any gene: 15. The CDR3 runs to 18 residues. Per germline, CDR1 MDHEN and CDR2 SYDVKM. The CDR3 DNA is TGTGCCAGCAGTCAAACTTCCCCCCGGGACAGGGAAACAGATACGCAGTATTTT. As protein: CASSQTSPRDRETDTQYF.

A note on this clonotype: The junction differs from germline at one of its ends, possibly a read error. The chain carries TRBV6-6 and TRBJ2-6; D is perhaps TRBD1 or TRBD2 (5 bases each). This CDR3 is built from 17 residues. Germline lookup yields CDR1 MNHNY and CDR2 SVGAGI (reference sequence). CDR3 DNA: TGTGTCAGCAGTTGGTCCCGGGACGGGTCTGGGGCCAACGTCCTGACTTTC. Its protein is CVSSWSRDGSGANVLTF.

The chain carries TRBV6-2 or TRBV6-3 and TRBJ1-1; no clear D. The CDR3 totals 13 residues. From germline, CDR1 is MNHEY and CDR2 SVGEGT. V lost 6 bases, J lost 3 bases, and 11 bases lay in between. The CDR3 DNA reads TGTGCCAGCAGACAGACAACGGACACTGAAGCTTTCTTT. It specifies CASRQTTDTEAFF.

V gene TRBV6-2 or TRBV6-3 combines with J gene TRBJ1-2; D is ambiguous. V gave up 10 bases and J gave up 8 bases, with 17 bases separating them. Looked up from germline, CDR1 is MNHEY and CDR2 is SVGEGT. This CDR3 comprises 12 residues. CDR3 bases: TGTGCCACTTGGACTGGCCCGGGAGGCTACACCTTC. Translated, it gives CATWTGPGGYTF.

The chain carries TRBV7-9 and TRBJ2-3; 7 bases are a match to TRBD2. Losses at the gene ends were 5 bases for V and 2 bases for J; bases not matched to a gene: 13. The CDR3 covers 17 residues. Germline V lookup: CDR1 SEHNR, CDR2 FQNEAQ (reference sequence). The CDR3 DNA reads as TGTGCCAGCAGCCCACACTCGAAGCGGGGACCCACAGATACGCAGTATTTT. This encodes CASSPHSKRGPTDTQYF.

With regard to this clonotype: A much more abundant neighbour one base away suggests this may be a read error. The rearrangement uses TRBV28 and TRBJ2-5; D ambiguous. CDR1 is MDHEN and CDR2 is SYDVKM in the germline V gene. The length of the CDR3 is 13 residues. The V and J ends lost 6 bases and 0 bases respectively, with 8 bases between them. CDR3 bases: TGTGCCAGCAGATTCGGGTACCAAGAGACCCAGTACTTC. This translates into CASRFGYQETQYF.